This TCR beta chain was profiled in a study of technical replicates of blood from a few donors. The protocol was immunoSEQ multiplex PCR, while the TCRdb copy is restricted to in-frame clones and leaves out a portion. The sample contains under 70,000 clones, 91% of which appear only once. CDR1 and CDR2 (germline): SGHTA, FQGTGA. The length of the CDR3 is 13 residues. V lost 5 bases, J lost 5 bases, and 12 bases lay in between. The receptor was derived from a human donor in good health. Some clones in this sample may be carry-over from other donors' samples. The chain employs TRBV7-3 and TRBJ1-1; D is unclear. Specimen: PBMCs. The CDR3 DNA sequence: TGTGCCAGCAGCGAAACCCCCGGGACTGAAGCTTTCTTT. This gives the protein CASSETPGTEAFF.